This TCR beta chain was sequenced for a study of PD-L1 blockade in urothelial cancer (dated by TCRdb to the late 2010s). Turning to the overall study: All patients started therapy in the mid-2010s and received atezolizumab 1,200 mg intravenously every 3 weeks. Blood samples were analyzed at 3 weeks after treatment start (second dose) and at 6 weeks after treatment start. The study was an exploratory multi-omic analysis of somatic, immune and clinical correlates of response to PD-L1 blockade with atezolizumab in urothelial cancer. An ECOG performance status of 0 or 1 was recorded for the patients, and 0 to 3 prior chemotherapy regimens had been received by the patients. Durable clinical benefit was defined as progression-free survival longer than 6 months, and TCR features were also tested against progression-free and overall survival. Durable clinical benefit was achieved by nine patients but not by the remaining 20. TCR sequencing covered pretreatment tumor samples and matched, serially collected peripheral blood taken before and after atezolizumab treatment. Blood samples yielded a median of approximately 150,000 T cells and roughly 83,000 unique TCRs, with median clonality around 0.084. Pretreatment blood TCR-seq was available for 27 to 30 patients, at least one posttreatment blood collection was obtained for around 25 patients, and tumor TCR-seq was available for around 25 patients. In the same patients, pretreatment tumors underwent whole exome sequencing and RNA sequencing in addition to TCR sequencing. About 90% of the 29 patients were males with bladder-origin urothelial cancer, and 18 of 29 reported a prior smoking history.

The CDR3, cysteine through phenylalanine, is 16 amino acids long. Here the CDR3 DNA is all that survives: 48 bases in frame from base 1. Between the V and J ends, shortened by 7 bases and 7 bases respectively, the junction contains 23 bases. Taken from the germline V gene (reference sequence), the CDR1 and CDR2 loops are LNHDA and SQIVND. Summary of the overall study and its limitations: Greater expansion of tumor-associated TCR clones in peripheral blood 3 weeks after the start of treatment was observed in patients with durable benefit (n of about 20, p = 0.022). A pretreatment peripheral blood TCR clonality below the median was linked to improved progression-free and overall survival. Because of the small sample size (n ≈ 28) and the many exploratory analyses performed, the results are intended to be regarded as hypothesis-generating.

Synthetic TCR analog templates were spiked into each PCR to estimate absolute template abundance from read counts. TCRbeta CDR3 regions were amplified from genomic DNA with bias-controlled V and J gene primers using the immunoSEQ assay. Rearranged TCRbeta segments were sequenced at approximately 20X coverage. The authors processed their data as follows. Sequencing errors were corrected by clustering and CDR3s were annotated against IMGT to assign V, D and J genes. Downstream analyses used only productive TCRbeta rearrangements and left out out-of-frame or stop-codon sequences. Clonality was calculated as one minus the Shannon entropy normalized by the log of the number of unique productive sequences. Fisher's exact test with Benjamini-Hochberg correction, using a cutoff of adjusted p below 0.01, was how clones that differed between time points or between blood and tumor were identified. TCRdb took over this immuneACCESS table, retaining in-frame rearrangements with V and J assigned. Such tables are incomplete; in checked studies, under half of the missing clones stem from an unresolved V gene, and the remainder is unexplained. The V and J calls and clone size are taken from that table; D and trimming were inferred from the DNA. Across this sample there are about 51,000 clones, with approximately 84% seen only once. The top ten clones comprise around 15% of the sample.

For this clone: What antigen it recognizes has not been identified. Qualities for individual bases were not recorded, and no much larger clone is one base off.

The cohort comprised roughly 30 patients with locally advanced or metastatic urothelial carcinoma treated at Memorial Sloan Kettering on a trial protocol. Peripheral blood mononuclear cells were collected pretreatment and during treatment, at between 1 and 8 total time points per patient. The Qiagen DNeasy Blood extraction kit was used to purify genomic DNA from total PBMCs and from tumor samples. Collected pretreatment and during treatment, PBMCs were isolated and stored as previously described. Sequencing was performed on PBMCs, taken around atezolizumab (anti-PD-L1) treatment. The TCR was taken from a man aged 55 to 70 with urothelial cancer. Recombination linked TRBV19 to TRBJ1-3, and the D gene may be TRBD1, 5 bases matching. The nucleotides read TGTGCCAGTATCGACTCGGGACTGGGACCGGGTAACACCATATATTTT. It is translated as CASIDSGLGPGNTIYF.